This T cell receptor beta chain was observed in a study of tumor and adjacent non-tumor tissue in lung cancer. On the study more broadly: Samples averaged approximately 3.9 million productive TCRbeta reads each. Points from the study as a whole: TCR diversity was significantly greater in tumor than normal lung tissue. In normal lung, the top 100 clones were significantly more dominant than in tumor. Shorter survival was associated with higher TCR diversity in tumors.

RNA was extracted from bulk tissue without any cell sorting. Distant lung tissue was collected more than 3 cm away from the tumor edge. In the case of this clonotype: No antigen is known for it. At one end the junction does not follow the germline gene, possibly because of a read error.

Three rounds of nested PCR, following a modified ARM-PCR protocol, produced the TCRbeta library. TCRdb re-called the multiplex PCR reads with MiXCR, one entry per CDR3 protein. This table holds 65,000 to 85,000 distinct CDR3 sequences, more than 75% found once. This sequence was found in a man between 60 and 75 years old with non-small cell lung cancer. Sequencing was done on a sample of distant non-tumor lung tissue.

This CDR3 reads CSGSGVRDTEALF. The CDR3 DNA is TGTAGCGGATCAGGGGTGAGGGACACTGAAGCTCTCTTT. The chain carries TRBV29-1 and TRBJ1-1, with D tentatively TRBD1 (6 bases). The CDR3 has 13 amino acids. CDR1 and CDR2 from the germline V gene are SQVTM and ANQGSEA. Full variable domain (remainder filled in from reference TRBV29-1 and TRBJ1-1): SAVISQKPSRDICQRGTSLTIQCQVDSQVTMMFWYRQQPGQSLTLIATANQGSEATYESGFVIDKFPISRPNLTFSTLTVSNMSPEDSSIYLCSGSGVRDTEALFGQGTRLTVV.